Following are 30 T cell receptor beta chains from one sample sequenced in a study of shared clonotypes between healthy human individuals. Clones were read by immunoSEQ multiplex PCR, and TCRdb kept only the in-frame ones, dropping some. The sample lists about 1.5 million clones; nearly 99% were seen once. The sample comprised naive CD4+ T cells sorted from blood. Indicated subset: CD45RA+ positively selected. The source of these receptors is a young man in good health.

J is TRBJ1-1 and V is TRBV7-8, with 9 bases matching TRBD1. CDR1 is SGHVS and CDR2 is FQNEAQ in the germline V gene. V gave up 2 bases and J gave up 1 base; unmatched junction bases: 11. The CDR3 has 18 residues. The CDR3 region is CASSLLRDRVGPNTEAFF. CDR3 nucleotide sequence: TGTGCCAGCAGCTTACTCCGGGACAGGGTGGGTCCGAACACTGAAGCTTTCTTT. The full variable domain, in which reference TRBV7-8 and TRBJ1-1 provide the parts outside the CDR3, is GAGVSQSPRYKVAKRGQDVALRCDPISGHVSLFWYQQALGQGPEFLTYFQNEAQLDKSGLPSDRFFAERPEGSVSTLKIQRTQQEDSAVYLCASSLLRDRVGPNTEAFFGQGTRLTVV.

The chain carries TRBV6-1 and TRBJ1-1; D possibly corresponds to TRBD1 (5 bases). Trimming left V 7 bases short and J 0 bases short, with 15 bases between. This CDR3 contains 15 residues. The germline CDR1 and CDR2 sequences are MNHNS and SASEGT. The CDR3 coding sequence is TGTGCCAGCACCCCACGGGTGGGGGTGAACACTGAAGCTTTCTTT. Its protein is CASTPRVGVNTEAFF.

This clone has just a few counts. This chain connects TRBV19 to TRBJ2-6; D is possibly TRBD1 (6 bases). The germline CDR1 and CDR2 sequences are LNHDA and SQIVND (reference sequence). The CDR3 runs to 15 residues. Trimming stripped 5 bases from V and 1 base from J, with 9 bases between. The CDR3 reads CASSAQGSGANVLTF. Written as DNA, the CDR3 is TGTGCCAGTAGTGCGCAGGGGTCTGGGGCCAACGTCCTGACTTTC.

The rearrangement joins TRBV6-6 to TRBJ2-1, with D possibly matching TRBD1 (5 bases). Trimming took 7 bases from V and 7 from J, leaving 14 bases between them. In germline, CDR1 is MNHNY, CDR2 SVGAGI (reference sequence). The CDR3 totals 13 residues. The CDR3 nucleotides are TGTGCCAGCAAACCCAGGGCTATGAATGAGCAGTTCTTC. Protein: CASKPRAMNEQFF.

This clone has a single count. The rearrangement joins TRBV30 to TRBJ2-1; no firm D call. There are 14 residues in the CDR3. The germline V gene has CDR1 GTSNPN and CDR2 SVGIG (reference sequence). CDR3 sequence reads: CAYGSLGPYNEQFF. The DNA of the CDR3 is TGTGCATACGGGTCCCTTGGCCCCTACAATGAGCAGTTCTTC.

This chain links TRBV10-3 with TRBJ2-1, with TRBD2 matching 11 bases. Trimming removed 3 bases from V and 2 bases from J; junction bases left unmatched: 9. The germline V gene encodes CDR1 ENHRY and CDR2 SYGVKD. The CDR3 is 18 residues long. This CDR3 is CAISESGASGRTYNEQFF. The CDR3 DNA is TGTGCCATCAGTGAATCAGGGGCTAGCGGGAGGACCTACAATGAGCAGTTCTTC.

V and J are TRBV19 and TRBJ2-5; 7 bases match TRBD2. This CDR3 spans 15 amino acids. Germline-derived CDR1 and CDR2 are LNHDA and SQIVND (reference sequence). V trimming: 11 bases; J trimming: 5 bases; junction bases outside the gene matches: 17. The CDR3 here is CAGVQRDDPGETQYF. CDR3 coding DNA: TGTGCCGGGGTCCAGCGGGATGACCCGGGCGAGACCCAGTACTTC.

This clone came up once. The V call is TRBV4-1, the J call TRBJ2-7; the D gene is possibly TRBD1 (6 bases). CDR1 and CDR2 from the germline V gene are MGHRA and YSYEKL. V was cut by 3 bases and J by 4 bases, with 19 bases left in between. The CDR3 is 16 amino acids. CDR3 DNA sequence: TGCGCCAGCAGCCAGGCTACCGGGACATCGTTGTACGAGCAGTACTTC. Its protein product is CASSQATGTSLYEQYF.

J is TRBJ1-2 and V is TRBV19; D gene ambiguous. V lost 7 bases and J 4 bases, leaving 10 bases between the germline ends. CDR1 and CDR2 (germline): LNHDA, SQIVND (reference sequence). This CDR3 region has 12 residues. The chain's CDR3 is CASIDGVYGYTF. CDR3 nucleotides: TGTGCCAGTATAGACGGCGTCTATGGCTACACCTTC.

The count of this clone is one. The chain uses TRBV11-2 and TRBJ2-2; a weak D match, TRBD2 (6 bases). This CDR3 is built from 15 residues. Germline V CDR1 and CDR2: SGHAT, FQNNGV. Trimming took off 5 bases at V and 4 bases at J, with 14 bases between the two ends. CDR3 residues: CASSLGGGGTGELFF. CDR3 bases: TGTGCCAGCAGCCTCGGGGGTGGTGGCACCGGGGAGCTGTTTTTT.

CDR3 sequence reads: CASSPRTGIGEKLFF. The DNA of the CDR3 is TGTGCCAGTAGTCCTAGGACGGGAATAGGCGAAAAACTGTTTTTT. This sequence joins TRBV19 and TRBJ1-4, with D unclear. Looked up from germline, CDR1 is LNHDA and CDR2 is SQIVND (reference sequence). The CDR3 consists of 15 residues. Trimming cost V 5 bases and J 8 bases, with 18 bases left between them.

CDR3 sequence: CASSLGNRGRLEKLFF. The CDR3 coding sequence is TGTGCCAGCAGCTTGGGGAATCGGGGGCGCCTCGAAAAACTGTTTTTT. The chain is built from TRBV5-4 and TRBJ1-4; D is perhaps TRBD1 (6 bases). This CDR3 contains 16 residues. With 0 bases removed from V and 8 bases from J, the gap between germline ends came to 17 bases. Germline CDR1 SGHNT, CDR2 YYREEE (reference sequence).

DNA of the CDR3: TGCGCCAGCAGCTTGTACGGTGAGATGAACACTGAAGCTTTCTTT. It codes for CASSLYGEMNTEAFF. V usage is TRBV5-1 and J usage is TRBJ1-1; D is uncertain. The germline V gene has CDR1 SGHRS and CDR2 YFSETQ. The length of the CDR3 is 15 residues. Deletions cut 1 base from V and 0 bases from J, with 10 bases between.

V is TRBV7-9 and J is TRBJ1-1; D gene uncertain. The germline V gene encodes CDR1 SEHNR and CDR2 FQNEAQ (reference sequence). V lost 1 base to trimming and J lost 1 base, with 10 bases between them. The CDR3 spans 15 residues. The CDR3 region has the DNA TGTGCCAGCAGCTTAGGTTCAGGTTCGAACACTGAAGCTTTCTTT. Protein sequence: CASSLGSGSNTEAFF. The whole variable domain, remainder taken from reference TRBV7-9 and TRBJ1-1, is DTGVSQNPRHKITKRGQNVTFRCDPISEHNRLYWYRQTLGQGPEFLTYFQNEAQLEKSRLLSDRFSAERPKGSFSTLEIQRTEQGDSAMYLCASSLGSGSNTEAFFGQGTRLTVV.

The chain combines TRBV6-1 with TRBJ2-3; either TRBD1 or TRBD2 may fit D (5 bases each). The length of the CDR3 is 14 residues. V was clipped by 7 bases and J by 9 bases, with 20 bases between them. CDR1 is MNHNS and CDR2 is SASEGT in the germline V gene. CDR3 nucleotide sequence: TGTGCCAGCACCCTACGGGGCAGACCTACGACGCAGTATTTT. Translation gives CASTLRGRPTTQYF.

This clone was picked up one time. This chain joins TRBV10-3 and TRBJ2-7; no definite D call. This CDR3 is built from 13 residues. CDR1 is ENHRY and CDR2 is SYGVKD in the germline V gene. V was cut by 6 bases and J by 5 bases, with 14 bases left in between. The DNA for the CDR3 is TGTGCCATCAGGGGCCAGGAACGGAACGAGCAGTACTTC. This translates into CAIRGQERNEQYF.

V and J are TRBV10-3 and TRBJ1-5; a weak D match, TRBD1 (6 bases). The germline gives CDR1 ENHRY, CDR2 SYGVKD. The CDR3 is 19 amino acids. The V end was cut by 6 bases, the J end by 0 bases, with 24 bases between. CDR3 DNA sequence: TGTGCCATCAGCATACAGGGCCTCCTAAAGGTTAATAGCAATCAGCCCCAGCATTTT. Residues: CAISIQGLLKVNSNQPQHF.

Comment on this clone: The sample contains more than one DNA sequence encoding this CDR3. V usage is TRBV27 and J usage is TRBJ2-7, with D tentatively TRBD1 (5 bases). Deletions cut 3 bases from V and 3 bases from J, with 9 bases between. CDR3 length equals 13 residues. Germline CDR1 is MNHEY and CDR2 is SMNVEV (reference sequence). This CDR3 reads CASSFREGYEQYF. CDR3 bases: TGTGCCAGCAGTTTCAGGGAAGGCTACGAGCAGTACTTC.

V and J are TRBV21-1 and TRBJ2-5; the table's D call, TRBD1, has no DNA check behind it. TRBV21-1 is a documented pseudogene. The CDR3 contains 13 residues. CDR3 sequence: CASSNPTEETQYF. CDR3 nucleotide sequence: TGTGCCAGCAGCAACCCGACAGAAGAGACCCAGTACTTC.

This chain links TRBV9 with TRBJ2-7; 7 bases fit TRBD1. Germline CDR1 is SGDLS and CDR2 is YYNGEE. The CDR3 contains 16 residues. V dropped 0 bases and J dropped 2; count of bases not matched to a gene: 8. CDR3 nucleotide sequence: TGTGCCAGCAGCGTAGATGACAGGGTATTTACCTACGAGCAGTACTTC. It translates to CASSVDDRVFTYEQYF.

The V gene is TRBV10-3, the J gene TRBJ2-2; D gene unclear. V lost 5 bases, J lost 3 bases, and 16 bases lay in between. Germline V gene lookup returns CDR1 ENHRY and CDR2 SYGVKD. CDR3 length: 16 residues. The chain's CDR3 is CAISLLEIAYTGELFF. CDR3 nucleotide sequence: TGTGCCATCAGTCTGCTGGAAATCGCGTACACCGGGGAGCTGTTTTTT.

As for this clone: Other DNA sequences in this specimen translate into the identical CDR3. V and J are TRBV2 and TRBJ1-1; 7 nucleotides line up with TRBD1. Germline V CDR1 and CDR2: SNHLY, FYNNEI. The CDR3 has 12 amino acids. Losses at the gene ends were 8 bases for V and 4 bases for J; bases not matched to a gene: 4. The CDR3 nucleotides are TGTGCCAGCTCTCAGGGGGGCACTGAAGCTTTCTTT. As protein: CASSQGGTEAFF.

The V gene is TRBV6-1, the J gene TRBJ2-2; 8 bases align to TRBD1. Germline V CDR1 and CDR2: MNHNS, SASEGT. V shed 6 bases, J shed 11 bases, and the junction held 8 bases outside the gene matches. This CDR3 spans 13 amino acids. The CDR3 region is CASSQGAVGELFF. The DNA for the CDR3 is TGTGCCAGCAGCCAGGGGGCTGTAGGTGAGCTGTTTTTT.

The chain is built from TRBV11-2 and TRBJ2-1; D unclear. Germline-derived CDR1 and CDR2 are SGHAT and FQNNGV. The CDR3 has 12 amino acids. V was cut by 0 bases and J by 9 bases, with 6 bases left in between. The CDR3 protein is CASSLEVTEQFF. The CDR3 DNA follows: TGTGCCAGCAGCTTAGAGGTTACTGAGCAGTTCTTC.

The CDR3: CASSAQGSNYGYTF. DNA of the CDR3: TGCGCCAGCAGCGCACAGGGGTCTAACTATGGCTACACCTTC. The rearrangement links TRBV5-1 to TRBJ1-2; 7 bases match TRBD1. From germline, CDR1 is SGHRS and CDR2 YFSETQ. Losses at the gene ends were 4 bases for V and 0 bases for J; bases not matched to a gene: 3. The CDR3 is 14 residues long.

This chain joins TRBV6-1 and TRBJ2-7; D assignment may be TRBD1 or TRBD2 (5 bases each). Trimming left V 6 bases short and J 0 bases short, with 15 bases between. The germline CDR1 and CDR2 sequences are MNHNS and SASEGT. The CDR3 is made up of 15 amino acids. CDR3 coding DNA: TGTGCCAGCAGGAGGGACCTTAGTGGCTCCTACGAGCAGTACTTC. Amino acid sequence: CASRRDLSGSYEQYF.

The chain combines TRBV9 with TRBJ2-5, with 7 bases matching TRBD1. Germline V gene lookup returns CDR1 SGDLS and CDR2 YYNGEE. The CDR3 extends over 15 amino acids. J was trimmed by 5 bases and V by 3 bases; bases with no gene match: 10. As DNA, the CDR3 is TGTGCCAGCAGCGCCTCACAGGGGTGGCTGGAGACCCAGTACTTC. Protein product: CASSASQGWLETQYF.

The chain couples TRBV5-1 to TRBJ2-5, with D tentatively TRBD1 (5 bases). The CDR3 spans 15 residues. The germline V gene has CDR1 SGHRS and CDR2 YFSETQ. Trimming removed 0 bases at V and 7 bases at J, with 16 bases between. The CDR3 here is CASSLAGRDQGTQYF. The CDR3 bases are TGCGCCAGCAGCTTGGCCGGCAGGGATCAGGGGACCCAGTACTTC.

Details on this clone: The identical CDR3 is also encoded by other nucleotide sequences in the sample. The V and J genes are TRBV5-4 and TRBJ2-7; D gene uncertain. CDR3 length: 14 amino acids. V gave up 0 bases and J gave up 0 bases, with 7 bases separating them. Germline values: CDR1 SGHNT, CDR2 YYREEE (reference sequence). The CDR3 protein is CASSLEVSSYEQYF. As DNA, the CDR3 is TGTGCCAGCAGCTTGGAGGTGAGCTCCTACGAGCAGTACTTC.

V usage is TRBV5-1 and J usage is TRBJ1-2, with D unclear. V lost 0 bases and J 5 bases, leaving 11 bases between the germline ends. The CDR3 contains 14 residues. The germline V gene has CDR1 SGHRS and CDR2 YFSETQ. The CDR3: CASSLASGSYGYTF. The CDR3 DNA reads TGCGCCAGCAGCTTGGCATCGGGGTCATATGGCTACACCTTC.